This record looks at one TCR beta chain sequence and its context. The CDR3 is 14 amino acids. Germline lookup yields CDR1 MDHEN and CDR2 SYDVKM. V was cut by 7 bases and J by 7 bases, with 16 bases left in between. These data come from a study of blood T cell repertoires in COVID-19. Sequencing was performed with immunoSEQ multiplex PCR; in TCRdb, only in-frame clones are kept and a portion is missing. The sample records some 170,000 clones, roughly four fifths being singletons. The sequencing input was peripheral blood. This receptor was obtained from a middle-aged woman with COVID-19, enrolled during active disease. V gene TRBV28 combines with J gene TRBJ2-2; D might be TRBD2 (5 bases). CDR3 sequence: CASNYRDGVGELFF. The CDR3 DNA reads as TGTGCCAGCAACTATCGAGACGGGGTCGGGGAGCTGTTTTTT.